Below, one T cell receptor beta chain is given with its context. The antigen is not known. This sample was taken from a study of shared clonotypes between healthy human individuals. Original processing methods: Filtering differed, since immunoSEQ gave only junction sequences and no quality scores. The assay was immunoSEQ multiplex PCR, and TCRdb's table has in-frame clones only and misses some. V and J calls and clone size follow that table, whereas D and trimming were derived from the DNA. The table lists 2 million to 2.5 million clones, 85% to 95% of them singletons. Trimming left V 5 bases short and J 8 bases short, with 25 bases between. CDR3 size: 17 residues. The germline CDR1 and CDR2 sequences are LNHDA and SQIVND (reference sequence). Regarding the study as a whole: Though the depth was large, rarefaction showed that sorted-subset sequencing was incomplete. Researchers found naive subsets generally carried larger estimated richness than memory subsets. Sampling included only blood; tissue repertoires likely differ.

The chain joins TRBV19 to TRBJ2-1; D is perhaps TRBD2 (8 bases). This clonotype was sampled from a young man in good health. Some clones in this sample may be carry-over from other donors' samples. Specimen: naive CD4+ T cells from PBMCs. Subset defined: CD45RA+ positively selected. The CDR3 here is CASSASLAGQGVHEQFF. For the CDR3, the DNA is TGTGCCAGTAGTGCCTCCCTAGCGGGTCAGGGGGTTCATGAGCAGTTCTTC.